A single sample is the source of the 9 T cell receptor beta chains below, sequenced in a study of CD8+ T cells in alopecia areata. RNA extraction and reverse transcription yielded cDNA as sequencing template. Assay: immunoSEQ multiplex PCR; the TCRdb copy retains only in-frame clones and omits some. Here the sample spans 95,000 to 100,000 clones, roughly 60% being singletons. Stated treatment: oral pan-JAK inhibitor, 5-10 mg twice daily. Sequencing was performed on CD8+ T cells sorted from blood, taken between weeks 55 and 70, from a patient treated with tofacitinib. These receptors all come from a human donor with alopecia areata.

This clone has just a few counts. The chain recombines TRBV7-9 with TRBJ2-7, with 7 bases identical to TRBD2. The CDR3 length is 13 residues. V dropped 7 bases and J dropped 4; count of bases not matched to a gene: 7. Looked up from germline, CDR1 is SEHNR and CDR2 is FQNEAQ (reference sequence). The CDR3 sequence: CASTSGERYEQYF. The CDR3, as DNA: TGTGCCAGCACCAGCGGGGAGCGGTACGAGCAGTACTTC. Filled out from reference TRBV7-9 and TRBJ2-7, the complete variable domain reads DTGVSQNPRHKITKRGQNVTFRCDPISEHNRLYWYRQTLGQGPEFLTYFQNEAQLEKSRLLSDRFSAERPKGSFSTLEIQRTEQGDSAMYLCASTSGERYEQYFGPGTRLTVT.

This clone has a handful of counts. The rearrangement links TRBV2 to TRBJ2-1; D remains ambiguous. Trimming removed 0 bases from V and 7 bases from J, with 4 bases in between. The germline gives CDR1 SNHLY, CDR2 FYNNEI. There are 12 residues in the CDR3. The DNA of the CDR3 is TGTGCCAGCAGTGAAGCCGCTAATGAGCAGTTCTTC. Translation gives CASSEAANEQFF.

V usage is TRBV30 and J usage is TRBJ2-1; no clear D gene. V dropped 3 bases and J dropped 4 bases, with 4 bases sitting between them. Germline-derived CDR1 and CDR2 are GTSNPN and SVGIG (reference sequence). There are 11 residues in the CDR3. CDR3 protein: CAWSDYNEQFF. DNA of the CDR3: TGTGCCTGGAGCGATTACAATGAGCAGTTCTTC. Drawing the rest from reference TRBV30 and TRBJ2-1, the complete variable domain is SQTIHQWPATLVQPVGSPLSLECTVEGTSNPNLYWYRQAAGRGLQLLFYSVGIGQISSEVPQNLSASRPQDRQFILSSKKLLLSDSGFYLCAWSDYNEQFFGPGTRLTVL.

The chain recombines TRBV30 with TRBJ2-7, with 9 bases identical to TRBD1. The CDR3 totals 12 residues. Germline V gives CDR1 GTSNPN, CDR2 SVGIG (reference sequence). With V trimmed by 3 bases and J by 5 bases, 2 bases remained unmatched. The CDR3 DNA reads as TGTGCCTGGAGGGGACAGGGCAACGAGCAGTACTTC. Translated, it gives CAWRGQGNEQYF.

The chain has TRBV9 and TRBJ2-7, with a tentative D call TRBD1 (6 bases). CDR3 size: 14 residues. Germline values: CDR1 SGDLS, CDR2 YYNGEE. Between the trimmed V and J ends, which lost 4 bases and 2 bases, there was a span of 13 bases. The CDR3 DNA is TGTGCCAGCAGCCACCTACGACAGGCCTACGAGCAGTACTTC. Protein: CASSHLRQAYEQYF.

This clone was seen a few times. The rearrangement links TRBV4-1 to TRBJ1-1; D uncertain. The germline V and J ends were trimmed by 3 bases and 7 bases, with 12 bases remaining between them. Germline V gene lookup returns CDR1 MGHRA and CDR2 YSYEKL. There are 13 residues in the CDR3. The CDR3 spells CASSQLVGIEAFF. DNA of the CDR3: TGCGCCAGCAGCCAGCTAGTCGGAATTGAAGCTTTCTTT.

This chain uses TRBV5-1 with TRBJ2-5, with 7 nucleotides matching TRBD1. The V segment lost 3 bases and the J segment 4 bases; nucleotides outside the gene matches: 6. CDR3 length: 14 residues. Germline V gene lookup returns CDR1 SGHRS and CDR2 YFSETQ. The chain's CDR3 is CASSSQWDRETQYF. The CDR3 DNA follows: TGCGCCAGCAGCTCACAGTGGGACAGAGAGACCCAGTACTTC. Looking up the rest from reference TRBV5-1 and TRBJ2-5 gives the full variable domain: KAGVTQTPRYLIKTRGQQVTLSCSPISGHRSVSWYQQTPGQGLQFLFEYFSETQRNKGNFPGRFSGRQFSNSRSEMNVSTLELGDSALYLCASSSQWDRETQYFGPGTRLLVL.

The chain employs TRBV4-1 and TRBJ2-7; 8 bases agree with TRBD1. CDR3 size: 16 residues. The germline gives CDR1 MGHRA, CDR2 YSYEKL. The junction had 6 bases not matched to a gene; V was cut back by 0 bases and J by 2 bases. DNA of the CDR3: TGCGCCAGCAGCCAAGATAGGCAGGGGGCTCCCTACGAGCAGTACTTC. It encodes CASSQDRQGAPYEQYF.

This clone appeared once. The chain combines TRBV7-9 with TRBJ2-7; maybe TRBD1 (5 bases). Germline V CDR1 and CDR2: SEHNR, FQNEAQ (reference sequence). V lost 1 base and J lost 3, with 16 bases in between. CDR3 length: 16 residues. The CDR3 is CASSLGVSETVYEQYF. For the CDR3, the DNA is TGTGCCAGCAGCTTAGGGGTCAGCGAGACAGTCTACGAGCAGTACTTC.